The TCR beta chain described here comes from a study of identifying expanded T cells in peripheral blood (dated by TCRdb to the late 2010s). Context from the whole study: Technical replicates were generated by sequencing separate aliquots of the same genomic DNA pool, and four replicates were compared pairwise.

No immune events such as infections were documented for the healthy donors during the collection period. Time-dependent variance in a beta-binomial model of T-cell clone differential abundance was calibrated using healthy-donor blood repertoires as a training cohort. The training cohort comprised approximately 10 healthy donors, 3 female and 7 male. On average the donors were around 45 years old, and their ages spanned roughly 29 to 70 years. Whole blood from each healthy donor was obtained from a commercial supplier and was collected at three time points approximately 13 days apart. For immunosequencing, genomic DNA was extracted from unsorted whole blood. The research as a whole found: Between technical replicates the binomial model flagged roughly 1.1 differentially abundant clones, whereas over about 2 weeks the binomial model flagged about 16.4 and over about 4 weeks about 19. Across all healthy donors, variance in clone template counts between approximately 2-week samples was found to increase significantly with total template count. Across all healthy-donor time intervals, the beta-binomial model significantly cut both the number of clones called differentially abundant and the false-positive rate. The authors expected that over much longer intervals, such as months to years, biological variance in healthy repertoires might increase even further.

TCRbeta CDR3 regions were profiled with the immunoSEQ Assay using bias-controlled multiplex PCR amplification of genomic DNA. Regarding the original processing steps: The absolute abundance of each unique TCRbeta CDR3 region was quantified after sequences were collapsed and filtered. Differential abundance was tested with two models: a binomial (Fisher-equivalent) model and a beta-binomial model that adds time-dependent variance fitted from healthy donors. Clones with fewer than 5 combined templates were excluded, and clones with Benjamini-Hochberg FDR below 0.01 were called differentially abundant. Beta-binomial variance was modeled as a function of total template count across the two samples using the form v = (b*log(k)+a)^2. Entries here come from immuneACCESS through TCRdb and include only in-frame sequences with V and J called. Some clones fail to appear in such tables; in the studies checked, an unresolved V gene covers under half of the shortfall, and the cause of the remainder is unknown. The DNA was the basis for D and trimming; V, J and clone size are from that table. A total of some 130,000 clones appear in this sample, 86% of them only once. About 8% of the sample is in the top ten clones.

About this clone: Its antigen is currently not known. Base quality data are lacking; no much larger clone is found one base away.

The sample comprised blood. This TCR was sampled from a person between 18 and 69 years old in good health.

The CDR3 in this case is CASRLAGVDEQYF. The nucleotide sequence is TGTGCCAGCAGGTTAGCTGGCGTGGACGAGCAGTACTTC. The V and J genes are TRBV27 and TRBJ2-7, with the D gene not clear enough to name. The junction carries 14 bases between V and J, which are trimmed by 6 bases and 5 bases respectively. The germline V gene (reference sequence) yields MNHEY for CDR1 and SMNVEV for CDR2. The CDR3 runs 13 residues from the cysteine to the phenylalanine. Of the read, only the CDR3 DNA is kept; its 39 bases are in frame from base 1.